Given below is one T cell receptor beta chain in context. The sample originates from a study of CD8+ T cells in alopecia areata. Germline-derived CDR1 and CDR2 are SGHVS and FNYEAQ. This CDR3 spans 13 amino acids. Deletions cut 2 bases from V and 6 bases from J, with 10 bases between. The treatment here: oral pan-JAK inhibitor, 5-10 mg twice daily. Reverse transcription of extracted RNA yielded cDNA, which provided the sequencing template. Sequencing used immunoSEQ multiplex PCR; TCRdb keeps in-frame clones, though not all of them. The table includes about 200,000 clones, around 56% detected once. The receptor's source is a human donor with alopecia areata. Sequences were derived from CD4+ T cells sorted from blood, sampled at week 4, from a patient treated with tofacitinib. The chain carries TRBV7-6 and TRBJ2-5, with D uncertain. This CDR3 is CASSLSDGQTQYF. CDR3 in DNA: TGTGCCAGCAGCTTATCCGATGGGCAGACCCAGTACTTC.